Included here is one TCR beta chain sequence, with context. The sample comes from a study of blood T cell repertoires in COVID-19. The method was immunoSEQ multiplex PCR; TCRdb's version includes in-frame clones alone and lacks a portion of them. This sample has some 150,000 clones; about four fifths occur once, and the top ten carry about 5.1%. The source is a human donor in a cohort sampled during active COVID-19. Sequenced input: peripheral blood.

The DNA for the CDR3 is TGTGCTAGTGGTTTGCCGACTAGCGGGAGTAGGGAGCAGTTCTTC. Translation: CASGLPTSGSREQFF. This sequence joins TRBV12-5 and TRBJ2-1; TRBD2 aligns across 12 bases. With V trimmed by 2 bases and J by 10 bases, 6 bases remained unmatched. The CDR3 covers 15 residues. CDR1 LGHNT and CDR2 FRNRAP come from the germline V gene.